This is a list of T cell receptor beta chains from one sample in a study of blood T cell repertoires in COVID-19. The repertoire was sequenced with immunoSEQ multiplex PCR; TCRdb's copy has only in-frame clones and lacks some. This table holds more than 250,000 clones, approximately 88% found once. The material sequenced was PBMCs or T cells enriched from blood (not recorded which). Receptor source: a woman aged 40 to 50 who had recovered from COVID-19. The CDR3 runs from the conserved cysteine through the conserved F or W. D genes are given only for firm matches. The size field is filled for only some rows; it gives once, few, many or a size class.

>16|TRBV6-5|NA|once|TRBJ2-1
CASSSLSSTRGYEQFF
TGTGCCAGCAGTTCCCTCTCCTCGACTAGGGGCTATGAGCAGTTCTTC
>19|TRBV9|TRBD2|NA|TRBJ2-1
CASSVEEGLAGRPVHEQFF
TGTGCCAGCAGCGTAGAGGAGGGGTTGGCCGGGAGGCCCGTCCATGAGCAGTTCTTC
>14|TRBV20-1|NA|NA|TRBJ1-5
CSASEGDKYQPQHF
TGCAGTGCTAGTGAAGGGGATAAGTATCAGCCCCAGCATTTT
>16|TRBV4-1|TRBD2|once|TRBJ2-5
CASSQSGLGYSETQYF
TGCGCCAGCAGCCAATCGGGACTAGGCTATTCTGAGACCCAGTACTTC
>13|TRBV27|NA|NA|TRBJ2-1
CASQNTGANEQFF
TGTGCCAGTCAAAATACTGGGGCAAATGAGCAGTTCTTC
>11|TRBV20-1|NA|NA|TRBJ2-7
CSANSAYEQYF
TGCAGTGCTAACTCCGCCTACGAGCAGTACTTC
>15|TRBV13|NA|NA|TRBJ1-1
CASSLTLHRAPEAFF
TGTGCCAGCAGCTTAACCCTCCACAGGGCTCCTGAAGCTTTCTTT
>18|TRBV11-3|TRBD1|NA|TRBJ1-6
CASSAERDRTLWNSPLHF
TGTGCCAGCAGCGCGGAAAGGGACAGGACGCTTTGGAATTCACCCCTCCACTTT
>14|TRBV28|NA|NA|TRBJ1-4
CASSQARGEEKLFF
TGTGCCAGCAGTCAGGCTCGGGGGGAGGAAAAACTGTTTTTT
>11|TRBV7-2|NA|NA|TRBJ2-3
CASSLRDTQYF
TGTGCCAGCAGCTTGAGAGATACGCAGTATTTT
>13|TRBV6-6|NA|NA|TRBJ2-1
CASSYSIAVEGFF
TGTGCCAGCAGTTATTCCATAGCGGTCGAAGGGTTCTTC
>14|TRBV7-2|TRBD1|NA|TRBJ2-5
CASSSDRGRETQYF
TGTGCCAGCAGCTCAGACAGGGGGCGGGAGACCCAGTACTTC
>18|TRBV7-2|TRBD1|NA|TRBJ1-6
CASSSGTASSSYNSPLHF
TGTGCCAGCAGCTCCGGGACAGCTTCAAGCTCCTATAATTCACCCCTCCACTTT
>17|TRBV24-1|TRBD1|NA|TRBJ2-2
CATSGGPGQVNTGELFF
TGTGCCACCAGTGGAGGGCCGGGACAGGTGAACACCGGGGAGCTGTTTTTT
>14|TRBV7-9|TRBD1|NA|TRBJ1-3
CASSTRQGGYTIYF
TGTGCCAGCAGCACCCGACAGGGTGGATACACCATATATTTT
>16|TRBV7-2|TRBD2|NA|TRBJ2-1
CASSPVGTKLYNEQFF
TGTGCCAGCAGCCCCGTGGGGACTAAGCTCTACAATGAGCAGTTCTTC
>14|TRBV25-1|NA|NA|TRBJ1-4
CASSVGSRDEKLFF
TGTGCCAGCAGCGTCGGGTCCAGGGATGAAAAACTGTTTTTT
>14|TRBV6-2/TRBV6-3|TRBD1|NA|TRBJ2-2
CASSYWQGDGELFF
TGTGCCAGCAGTTACTGGCAGGGGGACGGGGAGCTGTTTTTT
>14|TRBV28|TRBD2|once|TRBJ2-5
CASSFREGLETQYF
TGTGCCAGCAGTTTTCGGGAGGGCCTGGAGACCCAGTACTTC
>15|TRBV2|NA|NA|TRBJ1-5
CASSPTGHSNQPQHF
TGTGCCAGCAGCCCCACAGGGCATAGCAATCAGCCCCAGCATTTT
>16|TRBV7-3|NA|NA|TRBJ1-2
CASSLSPSSSAGGYTF
TGTGCCAGCAGCTTAAGCCCCTCGAGTAGCGCGGGCGGCTACACCTTC
>13|TRBV7-9|TRBD1|NA|TRBJ1-2
CASRDSLNYGYTF
TGTGCCAGCCGGGACAGCCTTAACTATGGCTACACCTTC
>18|TRBV27|TRBD2|NA|TRBJ2-3
CASSLFVGAGEGTDTQYF
TGTGCCAGCAGTTTATTCGTGGGAGCGGGAGAAGGCACAGATACGCAGTATTTT
>16|TRBV18|TRBD2|NA|TRBJ2-3
CASSFSSGSSGDTQYF
TGTGCCAGCTCCTTTTCTAGCGGGAGTAGCGGAGATACGCAGTATTTT
>18|TRBV4-2|NA|NA|TRBJ1-4
CASSQVDGNPMYNEKLFF
TGTGCCAGCAGCCAAGTCGACGGGAATCCAATGTACAATGAAAAACTGTTTTTT
>16|TRBV28|TRBD2|NA|TRBJ2-3
CASGLSGSLGGDTQYF
TGTGCCAGCGGACTTAGCGGGAGCCTTGGAGGGGATACGCAGTATTTT
>14|TRBV5-8|NA|NA|TRBJ2-5
CASSPWTRPETQYF
TGTGCCAGCAGCCCATGGACAAGGCCAGAGACCCAGTACTTC
>12|TRBV29-1|TRBD1|NA|TRBJ2-7
CSVWTGDDEQYF
TGCAGCGTCTGGACAGGGGACGACGAGCAGTACTTC
>13|TRBV3-1/TRBV3-2|NA|NA|TRBJ1-1
CASSNGQNTEAFF
TGTGCCAGCAGTAACGGACAGAACACTGAAGCTTTCTTT
>15|TRBV6-2/TRBV6-3|TRBD1|NA|TRBJ2-5
CASSSHRGRRETQYF
TGTGCCAGCAGTTCGCACAGGGGGAGACGGGAGACCCAGTACTTC
>15|TRBV3-1/TRBV3-2|TRBD1|NA|TRBJ1-1
CASSQGTGTNTEAFF
TGTGCCAGCAGCCAAGGGACAGGCACGAACACTGAAGCTTTCTTT
>16|TRBV6-4|NA|NA|TRBJ2-1
CASSDSGGTSRDKQFF
TGTGCCAGCAGTGACTCAGGGGGTACTTCCCGGGACAAACAGTTCTTC